Presented here are 15 T cell receptor beta chains from one specimen sequenced in a study of shared clonotypes between healthy human individuals. Profiling relied on immunoSEQ multiplex PCR, and the TCRdb table lists in-frame clones only, not all of them. The table has 550,000 to 600,000 clones, 70% to 80% seen once. Sequencing was carried out using PBMCs. The receptor set was obtained from a woman aged 40 to 49 in good health. Some clones in this sample may be carry-over from other donors' samples.

This chain uses TRBV5-1 with TRBJ1-2, with D possibly being TRBD1 (5 bases). Trimming left V 1 base short and J 6 bases short, with 7 bases between. Germline values: CDR1 SGHRS, CDR2 YFSETQ. The CDR3 contains 12 residues. The CDR3 sequence is CASSLTRDGYTF. The CDR3 DNA sequence: TGCGCCAGCAGCTTGACCAGGGATGGCTACACCTTC.

This chain uses TRBV28 with TRBJ2-7; D could derive from TRBD1 or TRBD2 (5 bases each). Trimming stripped 8 bases from V and 0 bases from J, with 17 bases between. The CDR3 is made up of 15 amino acids. Germline V gene sequence: CDR1 MDHEN, CDR2 SYDVKM. CDR3 coding DNA: TGTGCCAGCCGAAGACCGGGACGGCACTCCTACGAGCAGTACTTC. It yields the protein CASRRPGRHSYEQYF. The whole variable domain, remainder taken from reference TRBV28 and TRBJ2-7, is DVKVTQSSRYLVKRTGEKVFLECVQDMDHENMFWYRQDPGLGLRLIYFSYDVKMKEKGDIPEGYSVSREKKERFSLILESASTNQTSMYLCASRRPGRHSYEQYFGPGTRLTVT.

The V call is TRBV7-2, the J call TRBJ1-5; the D is unclear. The germline V gene has CDR1 SGHTA and CDR2 FQGNSA. V was clipped by 2 bases and J by 7 bases, with 12 bases between them. There are 14 residues in the CDR3. The CDR3 DNA reads TGTGCCAGCAGCTTAATAGCAGGCAGCCAGCCCCAGCATTTT. It yields the protein CASSLIAGSQPQHF.

The chain employs TRBV29-1 and TRBJ2-7; D perhaps matches TRBD1 (7 bases). The CDR3 is 13 amino acids. Germline CDR1 reads SQVTM; CDR2 reads ANQGSEA. V was clipped by 0 bases and J by 7 bases, with 13 bases between them. CDR3 loop: CSVEDAGGREQYF. CDR3 DNA: TGCAGCGTTGAAGACGCAGGGGGGCGAGAGCAGTACTTC.

This rearrangement joins TRBV4-1 to TRBJ2-2; D is perhaps TRBD1 or TRBD2 (5 bases each). The length of the CDR3 is 15 residues. Germline CDR1 and CDR2: MGHRA and YSYEKL. The V and J ends lost 1 base and 4 bases respectively, with 10 bases between them. Here the CDR3 DNA reads TGCGCCAGCAGCCAAGTTGGGACGCTCACCGGGGAGCTGTTTTTT. It codes for CASSQVGTLTGELFF.

The rearrangement links TRBV15 to TRBJ2-5; TRBD2 aligns across 10 bases. J gave up 4 bases and V 1 base, and 3 bases lay outside the gene matches. CDR3 size: 15 residues. CDR1 is LNHNV and CDR2 is YYDKDF in the germline V gene (reference sequence). DNA for the CDR3: TGTGCCACCAGCAGAGCACTAGCGGGAACAGAGACCCAGTACTTC. It translates to CATSRALAGTETQYF. The full variable domain, with the rest looked up from reference TRBV15 and TRBJ2-5, is DAMVIQNPRYQVTQFGKPVTLSCSQTLNHNVMYWYQQKSSQAPKLLFHYYDKDFNNEADTPDNFQSRRPNTSFCFLDIRSPGLGDTAMYLCATSRALAGTETQYFGPGTRLLVL.

The chain is built from TRBV5-4 and TRBJ2-5; D unresolved. The CDR3 consists of 13 residues. V was pared by 1 base and J by 4 bases, with 8 bases between. CDR1 is SGHNT and CDR2 is YYREEE in the germline V gene (reference sequence). The CDR3 DNA sequence: TGTGCCAGCAGCTTGTATGCAGGAGAGACCCAGTACTTC. Encoded protein: CASSLYAGETQYF.

This sequence joins TRBV19 and TRBJ2-3, with 7 bases aligning to TRBD2. The V gene end was trimmed by 7 bases and the J gene end by 4 bases; junction bases not matched to a gene: 11. The CDR3 extends over 15 amino acids. CDR1 LNHDA and CDR2 SQIVND come from the germline V gene (reference sequence). This CDR3 reads CASNPGSGIADTQYF. DNA of the CDR3: TGTGCCAGTAACCCCGGGAGCGGGATCGCAGATACGCAGTATTTT.

This clone appeared a single time. The chain uses TRBV7-2 and TRBJ1-4; tentatively, D is TRBD1 (5 bases). The CDR3 runs 15 residues. Germline V lookup: CDR1 SGHTA, CDR2 FQGNSA. Trimming took 2 bases from V and 8 from J, leaving 15 bases between them. CDR3 sequence (DNA): TGTGCCAGCAGCTTAAGGTCGGGGACTCACGAAAAACTGTTTTTT. It is translated as CASSLRSGTHEKLFF.

The chain couples TRBV7-8 to TRBJ1-5, with unresolved D. The CDR3 extends over 14 amino acids. Germline V gives CDR1 SGHVS, CDR2 FQNEAQ. Deletions cut 1 base from V and 3 bases from J, with 7 bases between. The CDR3 loop is CASSLGRNNQPQHF. CDR3 nucleotides: TGTGCCAGCAGCTTAGGACGGAACAATCAGCCCCAGCATTTT.

The chain carries TRBV6-5 and TRBJ2-1, with TRBD1 identical over 8 bases. Germline V gives CDR1 MNHEY, CDR2 SVGAGI. This CDR3 is 15 amino acids long. Germline trimming cut 6 bases from V and 1 base from J; bases unmatched to any gene: 5. The CDR3 is CASRDRVLSYNEQFF. The CDR3 bases are TGTGCCAGCAGGGACAGGGTACTTTCCTACAATGAGCAGTTCTTC.

This clone occurred once. The V and J genes are TRBV11-2 and TRBJ2-7; 7 nucleotides match TRBD1. The CDR3 runs to 14 residues. Germline V CDR1 and CDR2: SGHAT, FQNNGV. V shed 5 bases and J 2 bases; nucleotides not matched to a gene: 6. This CDR3 is CASSPTTGTYEQYF. The CDR3 DNA reads TGTGCCAGCAGCCCAACGACAGGGACCTACGAGCAGTACTTC.

The rearrangement joins TRBV11-2 to TRBJ2-7, with 8 nucleotides matching TRBD1. The CDR3 runs 16 residues. V shed 3 bases, J shed 3 bases, and the junction held 10 bases outside the gene matches. Per germline, CDR1 SGHAT and CDR2 FQNNGV. DNA for the CDR3: TGTGCCAGCAGCTTCGGGCCTGGGACAGGAGGCTACGAGCAGTACTTC. Its protein is CASSFGPGTGGYEQYF.

V is TRBV30 and J is TRBJ2-5, with D uncertain. The ends were cut back, 3 bases at V and 7 bases at J, with 15 bases in the middle. Germline loops: CDR1 GTSNPN, CDR2 SVGIG (reference sequence). CDR3 length equals 13 residues. Here the CDR3 reads CAWRDPLSGTQYF. In DNA, the CDR3 is TGTGCCTGGAGGGACCCCCTCTCGGGGACCCAGTACTTC. The full variable domain, its missing parts supplied by reference TRBV30 and TRBJ2-5, is SQTIHQWPATLVQPVGSPLSLECTVEGTSNPNLYWYRQAAGRGLQLLFYSVGIGQISSEVPQNLSASRPQDRQFILSSKKLLLSDSGFYLCAWRDPLSGTQYFGPGTRLLVL.

V usage is TRBV2 and J usage is TRBJ1-2; 7 bases agree with TRBD1. This CDR3 has 15 residues. In germline, CDR1 is SNHLY, CDR2 FYNNEI. The V segment lost 4 bases and the J segment 2 bases; nucleotides outside the gene matches: 7. The CDR3 here is CASSVVGQENYGYTF. CDR3 DNA: TGTGCCAGCAGTGTAGTAGGACAGGAGAACTATGGCTACACCTTC.